Shown below are 6 T cell receptor beta chains from a single sample sequenced in a study of Ad26.COV2.S vaccination and SARS-CoV-2 variants. Assay: immunoSEQ multiplex PCR; the TCRdb copy retains only in-frame clones and omits some. The sample lists around 250,000 clones, more than 70% seen once, with over 2.5% in the top ten. This sample's treatment: about 20 received Ad26.COV2.S at low or high dose, single or two shots; about 5 received placebo; per-sample allocation not given. After the first vaccine or placebo injection, samples were drawn on day 63. Here the sequenced sample was peripheral blood, taken in a trial of Ad26.COV2.S vaccine versus placebo. Receptors originate from a person aged 18-65 years who received the Ad26.COV2.S COVID-19 vaccine or a placebo.

The rearrangement joins TRBV3-1 (or the pseudogene TRBV3-2) to TRBJ1-2, with D hard to call. The CDR3 consists of 15 residues. Looked up from germline, CDR1 is LGHDT and CDR2 is YNNKEL (reference sequence). V lost 1 base and J 1 base, leaving 10 bases between the germline ends. CDR3 sequence: CASSQGAAVNYGYTF. The CDR3 DNA reads as TGTGCCAGCAGCCAAGGTGCCGCAGTTAACTATGGCTACACCTTC.

The genes are TRBV9 and TRBJ2-2; TRBD1 might be the D (5 bases). Trimming pared 0 bases from V and 8 bases from J, leaving 20 bases between. The CDR3 has 17 amino acids. Germline V CDR1 and CDR2: SGDLS, YYNGEE. CDR3 amino acids: CASSVDPRRAVTGELFF. CDR3 DNA sequence: TGTGCCAGCAGCGTAGATCCCCGCAGGGCCGTAACTGGGGAGCTGTTTTTT.

This chain joins TRBV28 and TRBJ2-3; unclear D gene. Germline V gives CDR1 MDHEN, CDR2 SYDVKM. Trimming left V 7 bases short and J 1 base short, with 12 bases between. There are 14 residues in the CDR3. Written as DNA, the CDR3 is TGTGCCAGCAAGTCGGGTATCCGCACAGATACGCAGTATTTT. Encoded protein: CASKSGIRTDTQYF. The variable domain in full, with the rest retrieved from reference TRBV28 and TRBJ2-3, is DVKVTQSSRYLVKRTGEKVFLECVQDMDHENMFWYRQDPGLGLRLIYFSYDVKMKEKGDIPEGYSVSREKKERFSLILESASTNQTSMYLCASKSGIRTDTQYFGPGTRLTVL.

The chain combines TRBV6-5 with TRBJ1-1, with unresolved D. The CDR3 runs to 11 residues. Germline V CDR1 and CDR2: MNHEY, SVGAGI. The germline V and J ends were trimmed by 6 bases and 5 bases, with 7 bases remaining between them. In nucleotides, the CDR3 is TGTGCCAGCAGGGGGTGGACTGAAGCTTTCTTT. It codes for CASRGWTEAFF.

The chain carries TRBV5-1 and TRBJ2-5, with a tentative D call TRBD1 (6 bases). CDR1 SGHRS and CDR2 YFSETQ come from the germline V gene. The V end lost 2 bases, the J end lost 2 bases, and 10 bases lay between the germline ends. This CDR3 comprises 14 residues. In nucleotides, the CDR3 is TGCGCCAGCAGCTTATCAGGGACACAAGAGACCCAGTACTTC. Amino acid sequence: CASSLSGTQETQYF.

J is TRBJ2-7 and V is TRBV30; D is ambiguous. The ends were cut back, 0 bases at V and 4 bases at J, with 7 bases in the middle. Germline V gene lookup returns CDR1 GTSNPN and CDR2 SVGIG (reference sequence). CDR3 length: 12 amino acids. CDR3 region: CAWSVDGYEQYF. The DNA of the CDR3 is TGTGCCTGGAGTGTTGACGGATACGAGCAGTACTTC.